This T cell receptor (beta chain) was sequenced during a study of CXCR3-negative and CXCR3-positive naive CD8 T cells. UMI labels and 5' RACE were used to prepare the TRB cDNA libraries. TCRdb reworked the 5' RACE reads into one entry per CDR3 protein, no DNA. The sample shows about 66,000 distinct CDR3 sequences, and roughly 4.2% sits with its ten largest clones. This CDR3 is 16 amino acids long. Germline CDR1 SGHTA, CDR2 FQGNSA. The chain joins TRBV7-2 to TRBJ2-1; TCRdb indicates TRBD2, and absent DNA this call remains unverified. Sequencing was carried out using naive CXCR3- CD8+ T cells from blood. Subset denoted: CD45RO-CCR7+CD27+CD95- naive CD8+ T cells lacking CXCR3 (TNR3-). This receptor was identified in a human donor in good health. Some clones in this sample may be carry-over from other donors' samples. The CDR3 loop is CASSLALAGGNNEQFF.